Listed here are 4 T cell receptor beta chains from one sample, sequenced in a study of CD8 T cells in Susac syndrome. Random-hexamer reverse transcription was applied to about 0.5 to 1 ug RNA. TCRdb re-called the immunoSEQ multiplex PCR reads with MiXCR, one entry per CDR3 protein. This table holds roughly 190,000 distinct CDR3 sequences, more than 85% found once. Sequencing used CD4+ T cells from PBMCs. The receptors here all came from a human donor with Susac syndrome.

The chain uses TRBV7-9 and TRBJ2-3; 8 nucleotides match TRBD1. The CDR3 covers 19 residues. Germline assignment: CDR1 SEHNR and CDR2 FQNEAQ (reference sequence). V lost 5 bases, J lost 0 bases, and 16 bases stayed unmatched. In DNA form, the CDR3 reads TGTGCCAGCAGCCTCAGGGGGCTGGTCGGTCTCGAAAGCACAGATACGCAGTATTTT. Its protein is CASSLRGLVGLESTDTQYF.

This clonotype was detected only a few times. Germline and junction disagree at one end, which may indicate a read error. V usage is TRBV20-1 and J usage is TRBJ1-5; 8 nucleotides match TRBD1. The CDR3 has 15 amino acids. Germline V gives CDR1 DFQATT, CDR2 SNEGSKA (reference sequence). This chain's CDR3 is CSARVGQGSNQPQHF. CDR3 DNA: TGCAGTGCTAGGGTTGGACAGGGAAGCAATCAGCCTCAGCATTTT.

V is TRBV3-1 and J is TRBJ1-1; TRBD1 is a possible D gene (5 bases). The germline gives CDR1 LGHDT, CDR2 YNNKEL (reference sequence). Trimming shortened V by 5 bases and J by 5 bases, and 15 bases separated the two germline ends. CDR3 length equals 14 residues. The CDR3 sequence is CASSSAQGKTEAFF. Here the CDR3 DNA reads TGTGCCAGCAGCTCGGCGCAGGGTAAAACTGAAGCTTTCTTT.

This CDR3 is CSARQGFRDTIYF. In DNA form, the CDR3 reads TGCAGTGCTAGACAGGGTTTTAGGGACACCATATATTTT. The V call is TRBV20-1, the J call TRBJ1-3, with D possibly being TRBD1 (5 bases). The V gene's germline CDR1 is DFQATT and CDR2 SNEGSKA (reference sequence). Trimming left V 2 bases short and J 8 bases short, with 13 bases between. CDR3 length equals 13 residues.